Listed here are 27 T cell receptor beta chains from one sample, sequenced in a study of shared clonotypes between healthy human individuals. Assay used: immunoSEQ multiplex PCR; TCRdb lists only in-frame clones, some missing. The repertoire holds roughly 2 million clones, with 90% to 97% as singletons. The sample consisted of naive CD4+ T cells sorted from blood. Subset described: CD45RA+ positively selected. Receptors were obtained from a man aged 18 to 29 in good health.

This chain connects TRBV5-1 to TRBJ2-3, with 9 bases lining up with TRBD2. Germline V gene lookup returns CDR1 SGHRS and CDR2 YFSETQ. This CDR3 has 15 amino acids. After removal of 1 base from V and 6 bases from J, the junction contained 6 bases not matched to a gene. The CDR3 DNA is TGCGCCAGCAGCTTGATAGTAGCGGGAGACGATACGCAGTATTTT. Protein: CASSLIVAGDDTQYF.

The rearrangement joins TRBV27 to TRBJ2-3, with unresolved D. V was pared by 8 bases and J by 2 bases, with 14 bases between. This CDR3 comprises 14 residues. From germline, CDR1 is MNHEY and CDR2 SMNVEV (reference sequence). The CDR3 reads CASSWTAYTDTQYF. As DNA, the CDR3 is TGTGCCAGCTCCTGGACGGCTTACACAGATACGCAGTATTTT.

The chain is built from TRBV11-3 and TRBJ2-7, with TRBD1 matching over 9 bases. Trimming at V came to 4 bases and at J to 5 bases, leaving 6 bases not matched to a gene. Looked up from germline, CDR1 is SGHNT and CDR2 is YENEEA. CDR3 length: 14 residues. The CDR3 loop reads CASSSGQGNHEQYF. DNA of the CDR3: TGTGCCAGCAGCTCGGGACAGGGCAACCACGAGCAGTACTTC.

This clone has only one observation. This chain uses TRBV7-9 with TRBJ2-7; 10 nucleotides match TRBD1. Trimming cost V 5 bases and J 5 bases; bases outside gene matches: 6. CDR1 SEHNR and CDR2 FQNEAQ come from the germline V gene (reference sequence). The CDR3 spans 14 residues. The CDR3 is CASSLRDRGHEQYF. The CDR3 region has the DNA TGTGCCAGCAGCCTCCGGGACAGGGGACACGAGCAGTACTTC.

This clone was seen once. V is TRBV7-6 and J is TRBJ2-5, with D perhaps matching TRBD1 (5 bases). Trimming cost V 1 base and J 2 bases, with 11 bases left between them. The CDR3 is made up of 15 amino acids. Germline-derived CDR1 and CDR2 are SGHVS and FNYEAQ. CDR3 amino acids: CASSLDIGAQETQYF. CDR3 nucleotide sequence: TGTGCCAGCAGCTTAGACATAGGGGCTCAAGAGACCCAGTACTTC.

This chain uses TRBV30 with TRBJ2-5; D perhaps matches TRBD1 (5 bases). V lost 2 bases and J lost 4, with 11 bases in between. The CDR3 runs to 13 residues. Germline CDR1 is GTSNPN and CDR2 is SVGIG (reference sequence). For the CDR3, the DNA is TGTGCCTGGAGTTCAGGGAAAGGAGAGACCCAGTACTTC. Its protein is CAWSSGKGETQYF.

The rearrangement uses TRBV10-1 and TRBJ2-3; D uncertain. Germline-derived CDR1 and CDR2 are WNHNN and SYGVQD (reference sequence). The CDR3 loop spans 14 amino acids. Deletions cut 2 bases from V and 1 base from J, with 7 bases between. The CDR3 region is CASSENSRTDTQYF. In DNA, the CDR3 is TGCGCCAGCAGTGAGAACTCACGCACAGATACGCAGTATTTT.

DNA for the CDR3: TGTGCCAGCAGTCCCCCCCAGGAAAACTATGGCTACACCTTC. It specifies CASSPPQENYGYTF. The chain employs TRBV7-2 and TRBJ1-2; the D is unclear. The CDR3 is made up of 14 amino acids. V lost 6 bases and J lost 2, with 13 bases in between. Germline assignment: CDR1 SGHTA and CDR2 FQGNSA.

V usage is TRBV18 and J usage is TRBJ2-3; D unclear. Germline V CDR1 and CDR2: KGHSH, LQKENI. The CDR3 sequence is 14 residues long. V dropped 0 bases and J dropped 3 bases, with 7 bases sitting between them. The CDR3 sequence: CASSPPEQTDTQYF. In DNA form, the CDR3 reads TGTGCCAGCTCACCACCGGAGCAGACAGATACGCAGTATTTT.

V is TRBV4-2 and J is TRBJ1-1, with 8 bases fitting TRBD1. This CDR3 contains 15 residues. Germline trimming cut 0 bases from V and 5 bases from J; bases unmatched to any gene: 5. CDR1 LGHNA and CDR2 YNFKEQ come from the germline V gene. CDR3 sequence (DNA): TGTGCCAGCAGCCAAGATCAGGGGGCGAGGACTGAAGCTTTCTTT. Translation: CASSQDQGARTEAFF.

V is TRBV6-1 and J is TRBJ2-1; TRBD1 aligns across 10 bases. There are 13 residues in the CDR3. CDR1 MNHNS and CDR2 SASEGT come from the germline V gene. The V and J ends lost 6 bases and 8 bases, in that order; junction bases with no gene match: 4. As DNA, the CDR3 is TGTGCCAGCAGCTTGGACAGGGGGGATGAGCAGTTCTTC. This encodes CASSLDRGDEQFF.

The chain combines TRBV10-1 with TRBJ1-1; D is possibly TRBD1 (6 bases). The CDR3 extends over 15 amino acids. Trimming took 0 bases from V and 5 from J, leaving 13 bases between them. The germline V gene encodes CDR1 WNHNN and CDR2 SYGVQD (reference sequence). The chain's CDR3 is CASSESGRGKTEAFF. The CDR3 nucleotides are TGCGCCAGCAGTGAGTCGGGCAGGGGAAAGACTGAAGCTTTCTTT.

The chain couples TRBV13 to TRBJ2-2; D may be TRBD1 (5 bases). This CDR3 spans 14 amino acids. Germline CDR1 PRHDT, CDR2 FYEKMQ (reference sequence). V lost 6 bases and J lost 5, with 13 bases in between. The CDR3 is CASSPRDLTGELFF. CDR3 DNA: TGTGCCAGCAGTCCCAGGGATTTGACCGGGGAGCTGTTTTTT.

The J gene is TRBJ1-2, the V gene TRBV12-5, with a weak D call TRBD1 (6 bases). The V end was cut by 2 bases, the J end by 1 base, with 17 bases between. Germline V lookup: CDR1 LGHNT, CDR2 FRNRAP. The CDR3 is 17 residues long. This CDR3 reads CASGLWDTRGFNYGYTF. The CDR3 bases are TGTGCTAGTGGTTTGTGGGACACCCGAGGGTTTAACTATGGCTACACCTTC.

As concerns this clone: Other DNA variants within this sample encode the same CDR3. The chain joins TRBV2 to TRBJ2-5; TRBD2 matches 14 bases. In germline, CDR1 is SNHLY, CDR2 FYNNEI. The CDR3 length is 15 residues. V shed 4 bases, J shed 2 bases, and the junction held 0 bases outside the gene matches. The CDR3 reads CASSGLAGGQETQYF. The CDR3 region has the DNA TGTGCCAGCAGTGGACTAGCGGGAGGGCAAGAGACCCAGTACTTC.

The chain couples TRBV18 to TRBJ2-4, with D unresolved. Germline values: CDR1 KGHSH, CDR2 LQKENI. The length of the CDR3 is 14 residues. The V gene lost 2 bases and the J gene lost 8 bases, with 13 bases spanning the gap. The CDR3 sequence is CASSPLRHEDIQYF. The CDR3 nucleotides read TGTGCCAGCTCACCATTAAGGCACGAGGACATTCAGTACTTC.

For this clone: Distinct nucleotide sequences in the sample also encode this CDR3. The rearrangement uses TRBV30 and TRBJ2-3; no clear D gene. The CDR3 has 13 amino acids. Per germline, CDR1 GTSNPN and CDR2 SVGIG (reference sequence). V shed 0 bases and J shed 4 bases, with 8 bases lying between them. CDR3 region: CAWSVIGPDTQYF. CDR3 DNA sequence: TGTGCCTGGAGTGTAATAGGGCCAGATACGCAGTATTTT. The full variable domain, rest sourced from reference TRBV30 and TRBJ2-3, is SQTIHQWPATLVQPVGSPLSLECTVEGTSNPNLYWYRQAAGRGLQLLFYSVGIGQISSEVPQNLSASRPQDRQFILSSKKLLLSDSGFYLCAWSVIGPDTQYFGPGTRLTVL.

The J gene is TRBJ1-5, the V gene TRBV6-1; tentatively, D is TRBD1 (5 bases). The ends were cut back, 7 bases at V and 0 bases at J, with 10 bases in the middle. Germline CDR1 MNHNS, CDR2 SASEGT. This CDR3 is built from 14 residues. The CDR3 DNA reads as TGTGCCAGCATCTTTGGGGGTAGCAATCAGCCCCAGCATTTT. This translates into CASIFGGSNQPQHF.

In this sample, this clone turned up once. The chain has TRBV28 and TRBJ2-7; a possible D gene is TRBD1 (5 bases). The V and J ends lost 3 bases and 6 bases respectively, with 15 bases between them. The germline gives CDR1 MDHEN, CDR2 SYDVKM. The CDR3 is 14 amino acids. The CDR3 nucleotides are TGTGCCAGCAGTTTGGGGCAGTTCCCCGGCGAGCAGTACTTC. Its protein is CASSLGQFPGEQYF.

V gene TRBV2 combines with J gene TRBJ2-2, with TRBD1 as a possible D gene (7 bases). This CDR3 spans 15 amino acids. The germline CDR1 and CDR2 sequences are SNHLY and FYNNEI. V lost 6 bases and J 5 bases, leaving 16 bases between the germline ends. The CDR3 bases are TGTGCCAGCAGGAGACAGGGAGGCTCGACCGGGGAGCTGTTTTTT. Protein product: CASRRQGGSTGELFF. Supplemented by reference TRBV2 and TRBJ2-2, the full variable domain reads EPEVTQTPSHQVTQMGQEVILRCVPISNHLYFYWYRQILGQKVEFLVSFYNNEISEKSEIFDDQFSVERPDGSNFTLKIRSTKLEDSAMYFCASRRQGGSTGELFFGEGSRLTVL.

This rearrangement joins TRBV5-1 to TRBJ2-7, with a weak D call TRBD1 (6 bases). The CDR3 covers 16 residues. CDR1 is SGHRS and CDR2 is YFSETQ in the germline V gene. Trimming shortened V by 4 bases and J by 7 bases, and 24 bases separated the two germline ends. The chain's CDR3 is CASSLPGQGRIVEQYF. Written as DNA, the CDR3 is TGCGCCAGCAGCCTACCAGGTCAGGGGCGGATCGTAGAGCAGTACTTC.

In DNA form, the CDR3 reads TGTGCCAGCAGCGCTAGCTGGGCCGGGGAGCTGTTTTTT. As protein: CASSASWAGELFF. The V and J genes are TRBV13 and TRBJ2-2, with D possibly being TRBD2 (5 bases). This CDR3 region has 13 residues. Germline CDR1 is PRHDT and CDR2 is FYEKMQ (reference sequence). V lost 5 bases, J lost 6 bases, and 10 bases lay in between.

The chain links TRBV4-1 to TRBJ2-2, with TRBD1 matching 7 bases. This CDR3 has 15 amino acids. V gave up 3 bases and J gave up 9 bases; unmatched junction bases: 10. The V gene's germline CDR1 is MGHRA and CDR2 YSYEKL. The CDR3 nucleotides read TGCGCCAGCAGCCAGGCCCCGACAGGGATGCGGGAGCTGTTTTTT. It yields the protein CASSQAPTGMRELFF.

This sequence joins TRBV13 and TRBJ1-4, with 8 bases identical to TRBD1. V lost 0 bases, J lost 4 bases, and 7 bases stayed unmatched. There are 17 residues in the CDR3. Germline loops: CDR1 PRHDT, CDR2 FYEKMQ (reference sequence). The CDR3 spells CASSLGYATGGNEKLFF. DNA of the CDR3: TGTGCCAGCAGCTTAGGATACGCCACAGGGGGTAATGAAAAACTGTTTTTT.

The chain joins TRBV28 to TRBJ2-6, with 7 positions matching TRBD1. V lost 5 bases, J lost 0 bases, and 4 bases stayed unmatched. This CDR3 region has 16 residues. In germline, CDR1 is MDHEN, CDR2 SYDVKM. CDR3 coding DNA: TGTGCCAGCAGTCTCCCAGGGGGCTCTGGGGCCAACGTCCTGACTTTC. This sequence encodes CASSLPGGSGANVLTF.

J is TRBJ1-2 and V is TRBV6-5; D might be TRBD1 (6 bases). The CDR3 totals 14 residues. Per the germline V gene, CDR1 is MNHEY and CDR2 is SVGAGI. Trimming took off 5 bases at V and 5 bases at J, with 15 bases between the two ends. For the CDR3, the DNA is TGTGCCAGCAGTCTCCGCTTCGGGACATATGGCTACACCTTC. Amino acids: CASSLRFGTYGYTF.

CDR3 loop: CASSEGVFGSYNEQFF. CDR3 bases: TGTGCCAGCAGTGAAGGGGTGTTCGGGTCCTACAATGAGCAGTTCTTC. The J gene is TRBJ2-1, the V gene TRBV6-1; no reliable D call. The CDR3 is 16 amino acids. V was shortened by 1 base and J by 1 base, with 11 bases between the two germline ends. Germline CDR1 is MNHNS and CDR2 is SASEGT.